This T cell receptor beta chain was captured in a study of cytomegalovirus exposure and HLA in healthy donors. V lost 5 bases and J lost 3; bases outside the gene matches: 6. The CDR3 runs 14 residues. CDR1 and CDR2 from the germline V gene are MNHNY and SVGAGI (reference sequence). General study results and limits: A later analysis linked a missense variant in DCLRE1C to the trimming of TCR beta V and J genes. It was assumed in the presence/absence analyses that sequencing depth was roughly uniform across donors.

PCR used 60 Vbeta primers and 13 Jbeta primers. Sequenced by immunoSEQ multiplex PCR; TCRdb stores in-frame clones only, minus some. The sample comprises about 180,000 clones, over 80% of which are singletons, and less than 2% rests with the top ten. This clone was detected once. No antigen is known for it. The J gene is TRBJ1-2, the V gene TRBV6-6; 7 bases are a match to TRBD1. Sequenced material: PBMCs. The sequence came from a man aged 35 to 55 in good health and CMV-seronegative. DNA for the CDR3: TGTGCCAGCAGTGACAGGGATCCCTACTATGGCTACACCTTC. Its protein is CASSDRDPYYGYTF.